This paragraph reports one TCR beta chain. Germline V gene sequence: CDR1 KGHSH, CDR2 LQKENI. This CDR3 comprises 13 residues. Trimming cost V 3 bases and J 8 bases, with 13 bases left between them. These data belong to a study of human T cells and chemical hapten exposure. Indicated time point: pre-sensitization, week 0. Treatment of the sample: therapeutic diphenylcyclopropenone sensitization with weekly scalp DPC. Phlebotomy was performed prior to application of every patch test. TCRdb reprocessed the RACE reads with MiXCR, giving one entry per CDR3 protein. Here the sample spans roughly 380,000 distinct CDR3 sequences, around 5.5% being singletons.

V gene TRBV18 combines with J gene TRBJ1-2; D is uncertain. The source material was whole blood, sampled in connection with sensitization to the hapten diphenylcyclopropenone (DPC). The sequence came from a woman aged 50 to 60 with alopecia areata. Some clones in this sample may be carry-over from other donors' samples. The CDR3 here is CASSPPDSEGYTF. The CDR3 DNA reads TGTGCCAGCTCACCGCCAGATTCCGAGGGCTACACCTTC.